Listed below are T cell receptor beta chains from one sample, sequenced in a study of graft-versus-host responses after intestinal transplantation. Profiled with immunoSEQ multiplex PCR; TCRdb holds only in-frame clones, not every one. The profile shows under 100,000 clones, 90% of them singletons. The material was PBMCs, obtained just under 460 days after intestinal transplant. These receptors were taken from a human patient who received an intestinal transplant, so some T cells may come from the graft donor. The CDR3 runs from the conserved cysteine through the conserved F or W. D genes are given only for firm matches. Clone size is stated in some rows and not others, as once, few, many or a class when expanded.

TRBV11-2	TRBJ2-5	-	-	TGTGCCAGCAGCTTTTCTGCTGGGGCCCAAGAGACCCAGTACTTC	CASSFSAGAQETQYF
TRBV6-5	TRBJ1-1	-	-	TGTGCCAGCAGTTACGGGGGACACCCGAACACTGAAGCTTTCTTT	CASSYGGHPNTEAFF
TRBV5-6	TRBJ2-7	-	-	TGTGCCAGCAGCTTTAGTTGGGGTAACTACGAGCAGTACTTC	CASSFSWGNYEQYF
TRBV5-1	TRBJ1-2	-	-	TGCGCCAGCAGCCGAACCACAGGGAGCTATGGCTACACCTTC	CASSRTTGSYGYTF
TRBV7-3	TRBJ2-1	-	TRBD2	TGTGCCAGCAGCTCGTCCTGGGGGGGAAGCTCCTACAATGAGCAGTTCTTC	CASSSSWGGSSYNEQFF
TRBV5-6	TRBJ1-2	once	-	TGTGCCAGCAGCTTGGGCCAGGTCCTCTATGGCTACACCTTC	CASSLGQVLYGYTF
TRBV7-9	TRBJ1-1	-	TRBD1	TGTGCCAGCAGTTCTCCGGGACAGGGGATTACTGAAGCTTTCTTT	CASSSPGQGITEAFF
TRBV14	TRBJ1-1	-	-	TGTGCCAGCAGCCAAGTACCGGGGAACACTGAAGCTTTCTTT	CASSQVPGNTEAFF
TRBV6-4	TRBJ2-1	-	TRBD2	TGTGCCAGCAGTGGGACTAGCGGGGGTAATGAGCAGTTCTTC	CASSGTSGGNEQFF
TRBV5-6	TRBJ2-2	once	-	TGTGCCAGCAGAGGGAGGTTGGGCGGGGAGCTGTTTTTT	CASRGRLGGELFF
TRBV6-5	TRBJ1-4	-	-	TGTGCCAGCAGTTACTCGTGGAGACAGCTTAATGAAAAACTGTTTTTT	CASSYSWRQLNEKLFF
TRBV5-1	TRBJ2-3	-	-	TGCGCCAGCAGCTTGGTACAGGGAGGCAATACGCAGTATTTT	CASSLVQGGNTQYF
TRBV6-4	TRBJ1-5	-	-	TGTGCCAGCAGTGATCGTATCGGGCAGCCCCAGCATTTT	CASSDRIGQPQHF
TRBV5-6	TRBJ2-7	-	-	TGTGCCAGCAGCTTAGGGCGCGAGCAGTACTTC	CASSLGREQYF
TRBV4-2	TRBJ2-1	-	TRBD2	TGTGCCAGCAGCCAAGAGCCCCTCCTAGCGGGGGCTTACAATGAGCAGTTCTTC	CASSQEPLLAGAYNEQFF
TRBV5-6	TRBJ2-2	-	-	TGTGCCAGCAGCGAGGGGGGACTGTGGTTTTTTGAGTTCGGGGAGCTGTTTTTT	CASSEGGLWFFEFGELFF
TRBV13	TRBJ1-3	-	-	TGTGCCAGCAGCTTATACCTGGGGACTGGAAACACCATATATTTT	CASSLYLGTGNTIYF